This TCR beta chain was found in a study of identical twins. V was shortened by 5 bases and J by 0 bases, with 12 bases between the two germline ends. The CDR3 loop spans 15 amino acids. Whole-study results and caveats: Within beta out-of-frame sequences, the excess sharing observed between twins was weaker. Excess low generation probability was seen in twin-shared out-of-frame alpha sequences.

This clonotype was picked up many times. What it binds is not known. In TCRdb, the 5' RACE reads were re-called with MiXCR into one record per CDR3 protein. Seen here are over 550,000 distinct CDR3 sequences, 7% to 7.5% observed once, and the top ten hold 1.6%. These data also formed part of another study, on yellow fever vaccine responses in identical twins.

The rearrangement joins TRBV12-3 or TRBV12-4 to TRBJ2-3, with D unresolved. The receptor comes from a woman between 18 and 29 years old in good health. Sequencing input: PBMCs. The CDR3 region is CASSAQFTSTDTQYF. For the CDR3, the DNA is TGTGCCAGCAGTGCGCAATTCACCAGCACAGATACGCAGTATTTT.